The clone carrying this T cell receptor (beta chain) was seen more than once but under ten times. Its antigen is unidentified. This sample is part of a study of cytomegalovirus exposure and HLA in healthy donors. Study-wide findings and caveats: A later examination showed that TCR association rates differed by HLA locus, with DRB1 most and HLA-C fewest. In a later analysis, HLA-associated TCR beta chains were more clonally expanded than equally common others. The productive fraction for most TCR beta V segments was about 87% or about 30% in an earlier analysis.

PCR was performed using 60 Vbeta and 13 Jbeta primers. Here immunoSEQ multiplex PCR was the method, and the copy in TCRdb shows in-frame clones only, minus some. The sample has nearly 200,000 clones; roughly three quarters are singletons. Despite likely unrecorded immune exposures, the donors were nominally healthy at the time of sampling. Trimming removed 1 base from V and 0 bases from J, with 7 bases in between. Germline V gene sequence: CDR1 SGDLS, CDR2 YYNGEE. CDR3 size: 15 residues. The chain links TRBV9 to TRBJ1-4; D is undetermined. This receptor was obtained from a male donor in good health and CMV-seropositive. Material for sequencing was PBMCs. The CDR3 reads CASSVSYSTNEKLFF. The CDR3 bases are TGTGCCAGCAGCGTATCGTATTCAACTAATGAAAAACTGTTTTTT.